This T cell receptor beta chain stems from a study of CD4 T cells in relation to SARS-CoV-2 and coronaviruses. Study summary: Patient ages ranged from 21 to 72, median 38. The HLA restriction of the shared crossreactive spike epitopes was mapped. Of the patients, fewer than 10 were male, 4 female, two Hispanic.

General observations from the study: Compared with monoreactive clones, crossreactive clones showed significantly weaker SARS-CoV-2 expansion.

The table came from immunoSEQ multiplex PCR; TCRdb's copy has only in-frame clones and leaves some out. This table has around 28,000 clones, around 80% appearing once. About this clone itself: Its antigen remains unidentified.

The clonotype was recovered from an adult with COVID-19. The sequenced sample was memory CD4+ T cells from PBMCs, cultured in vitro.

CDR3 in DNA: TGTGCCAGCAGCTCGGGACTAGCGGGAAACACGATAGGCGAGCAGTACTTC. This sequence encodes CASSSGLAGNTIGEQYF. V gene TRBV11-2 combines with J gene TRBJ2-7; 13 bases agree with TRBD2. Trimming took 4 bases from V and 6 from J; bases not matched to a gene: 12. This CDR3 is 17 amino acids long. The germline CDR1 and CDR2 sequences are SGHAT and FQNNGV.